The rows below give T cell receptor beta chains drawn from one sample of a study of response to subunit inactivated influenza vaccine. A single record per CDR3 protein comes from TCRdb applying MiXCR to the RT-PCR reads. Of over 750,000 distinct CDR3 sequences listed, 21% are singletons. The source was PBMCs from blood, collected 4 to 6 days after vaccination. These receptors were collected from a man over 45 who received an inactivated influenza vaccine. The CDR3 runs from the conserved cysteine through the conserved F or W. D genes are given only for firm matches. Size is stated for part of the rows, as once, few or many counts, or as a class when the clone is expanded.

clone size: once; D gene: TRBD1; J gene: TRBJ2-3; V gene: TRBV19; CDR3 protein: CASSIDRGRATDTQYF; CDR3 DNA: TGTGCCAGTAGTATCGACAGGGGAAGGGCCACAGATACGCAGTATTTT
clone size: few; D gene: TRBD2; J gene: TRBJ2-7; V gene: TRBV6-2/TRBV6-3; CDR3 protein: CASRPGTRGLDEQYF; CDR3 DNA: TGTGCCAGCAGACCGGGGACCAGAGGACTAGACGAGCAGTACTTC
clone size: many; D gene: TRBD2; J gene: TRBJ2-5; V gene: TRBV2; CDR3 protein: CASSEGIAGLSETQYF; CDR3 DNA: TGTGCCAGCAGTGAAGGGATAGCGGGGCTATCGGAGACCCAGTACTTC
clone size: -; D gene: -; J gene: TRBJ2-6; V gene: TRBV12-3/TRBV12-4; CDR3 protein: CASGGGVSSGANVLTF; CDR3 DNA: TGTGCCAGCGGCGGCGGGGTCAGCTCTGGGGCCAACGTCCTGACTTTC
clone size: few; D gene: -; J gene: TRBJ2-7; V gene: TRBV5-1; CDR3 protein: CASRNQAPDEQYF; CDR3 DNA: TGCGCCAGCCGAAACCAGGCACCGGACGAGCAGTACTTC
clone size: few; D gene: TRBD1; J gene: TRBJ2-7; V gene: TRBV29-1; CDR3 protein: CSVTYGTGGLGQYF; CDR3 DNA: TGCAGCGTGACGTACGGGACAGGGGGGTTAGGGCAGTACTTC
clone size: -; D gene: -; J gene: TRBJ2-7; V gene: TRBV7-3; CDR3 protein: CARARLHPYEQYF; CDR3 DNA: TGTGCCAGGGCGAGACTCCACCCCTACGAGCAGTACTTC
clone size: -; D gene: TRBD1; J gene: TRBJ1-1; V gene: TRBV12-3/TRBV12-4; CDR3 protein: CASSPLTGTGTEAFF; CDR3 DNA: TGTGCCAGCAGTCCGCTGACAGGGACGGGCACTGAAGCTTTCTTT
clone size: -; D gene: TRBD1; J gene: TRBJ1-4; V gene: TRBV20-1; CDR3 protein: CSARGGQGINEKLFF; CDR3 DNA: TGCAGTGCTAGGGGTGGACAGGGCATTAATGAAAAACTGTTTTTT
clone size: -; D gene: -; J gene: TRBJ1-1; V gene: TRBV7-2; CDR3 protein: CASSFSSGNTEAFF; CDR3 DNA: TGTGCCAGCAGCTTTTCGTCAGGGAACACTGAAGCTTTCTTT
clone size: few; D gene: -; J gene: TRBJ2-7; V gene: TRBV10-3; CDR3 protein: CAIRAEGGGYEQYF; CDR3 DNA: TGTGCCATCAGAGCCGAAGGGGGAGGCTACGAGCAGTACTTC
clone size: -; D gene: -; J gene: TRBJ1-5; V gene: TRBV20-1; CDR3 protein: CSARDPRAQPQHF; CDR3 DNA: TGCAGTGCTAGGGATCCGCGGGCACAGCCCCAGCATTTT
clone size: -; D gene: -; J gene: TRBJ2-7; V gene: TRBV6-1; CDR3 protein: CASRAGARLVQYF; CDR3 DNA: TGTGCCAGCAGGGCGGGGGCCCGGCTTGTGCAGTACTTC
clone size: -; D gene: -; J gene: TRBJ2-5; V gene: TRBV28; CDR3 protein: CASSAAVMAQYF; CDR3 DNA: TGTGCCAGCAGTGCAGCGGTCATGGCCCAGTACTTC
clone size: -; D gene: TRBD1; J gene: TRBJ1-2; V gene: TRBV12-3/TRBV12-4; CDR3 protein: CASSLATGTGASYGYTF; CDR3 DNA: TGTGCCAGCAGTTTAGCCACCGGGACAGGGGCCTCCTATGGCTACACCTTC
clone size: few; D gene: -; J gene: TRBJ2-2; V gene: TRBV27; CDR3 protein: CASSLSIRRTNTGELFF; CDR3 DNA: TGTGCCAGCAGTTTATCGATCAGGCGGACGAACACCGGGGAGCTGTTTTTT
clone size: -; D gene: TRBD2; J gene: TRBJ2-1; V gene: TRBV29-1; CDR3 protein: CSVGLAHEQFF; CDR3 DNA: TGCAGCGTTGGACTAGCCCATGAGCAGTTCTTC
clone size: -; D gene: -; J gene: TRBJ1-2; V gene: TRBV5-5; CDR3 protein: CASSLVQGWGYTF; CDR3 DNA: TGTGCCAGCAGCTTGGTTCAGGGATGGGGCTACACCTTC
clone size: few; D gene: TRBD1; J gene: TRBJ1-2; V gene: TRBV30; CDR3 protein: CAWSGRDRGYRGGYTF; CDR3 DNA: TGTGCCTGGAGTGGACGGGACAGGGGTTACCGCGGGGGCTACACCTTC
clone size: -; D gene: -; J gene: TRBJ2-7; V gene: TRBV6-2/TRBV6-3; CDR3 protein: CASSYSLWGTSSYEQYF; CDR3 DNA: TGTGCCAGCAGTTATTCCCTATGGGGGACGTCCTCCTACGAGCAGTACTTC
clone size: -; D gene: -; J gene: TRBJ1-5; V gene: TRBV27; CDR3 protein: CASSLDGRQPQHF; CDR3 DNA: TGTGCCAGCAGTTTAGACGGCAGGCAGCCCCAGCATTTT
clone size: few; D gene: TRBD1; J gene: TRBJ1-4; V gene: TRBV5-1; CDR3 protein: CASSLNTGGANEKLFF; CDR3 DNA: TGCGCCAGCAGCTTGAACACAGGGGGAGCTAATGAAAAACTGTTTTTT
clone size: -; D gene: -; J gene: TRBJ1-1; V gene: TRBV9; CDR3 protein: CASSVAGNTEAFF; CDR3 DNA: TGTGCCAGCAGCGTAGCAGGGAACACTGAAGCTTTCTTT
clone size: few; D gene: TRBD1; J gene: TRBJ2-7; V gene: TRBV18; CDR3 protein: CASSPQGAGQYF; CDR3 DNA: TGTGCCAGCTCACCACAGGGGGCCGGGCAGTACTTC
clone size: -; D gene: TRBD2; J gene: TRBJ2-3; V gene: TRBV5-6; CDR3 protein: CASSLHRAGVGTDTQYF; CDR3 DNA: TGTGCCAGCAGCTTGCATAGGGCGGGAGTTGGCACAGATACGCAGTATTTT
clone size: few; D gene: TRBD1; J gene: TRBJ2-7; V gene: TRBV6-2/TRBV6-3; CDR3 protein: CASSSGTVQYF; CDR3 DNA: TGTGCCAGCAGTTCCGGGACAGTACAGTACTTC
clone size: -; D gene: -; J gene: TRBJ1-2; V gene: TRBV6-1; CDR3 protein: CASRNGENPHYGYTF; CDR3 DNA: TGTGCCAGCAGAAACGGGGAGAACCCACACTATGGCTACACCTTC
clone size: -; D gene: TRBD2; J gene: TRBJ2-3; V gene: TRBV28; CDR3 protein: CASTNSGGTDTQYF; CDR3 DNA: TGTGCCAGCACCAATAGCGGGGGCACAGATACGCAGTATTTT
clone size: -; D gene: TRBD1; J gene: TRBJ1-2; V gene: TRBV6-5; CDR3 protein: CASSYGDRVRYTF; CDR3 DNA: TGTGCCAGCAGTTACGGGGACAGGGTTCGCTACACCTTC